The rows below give T cell receptor beta chains drawn from one sample of a study of OX40 agonist ivuxolimab in advanced cancers. Only in-frame clones appear in the TCRdb table, and some are missing; sequencing was by immunoSEQ multiplex PCR. The sample has 55,000 to 80,000 clones, roughly nine tenths seen once. The sample in question was CD4+ or CD8+ T cells sorted from blood, obtained in a trial of the OX40 agonist ivuxolimab. The receptor set was obtained from an adult with an advanced solid tumor such as melanoma, head and neck, liver or kidney cancer. The CDR3 runs from the conserved cysteine through the conserved F or W. The D gene is left open where the match is weak. Size is stated for part of the rows, as once, few or many counts, or as a class when the clone is expanded.

>-|TRBJ2-1|-|TRBV13
TGTGCCAGCCGGGCAGCCTACAATGAGCAGTTCTTC
CASRAAYNEQFF
>TRBD2|TRBJ2-5|once|TRBV30
TGTGCCTGGAGCCCTCGGGACTATGAGACCCAGTACTTC
CAWSPRDYETQYF
>TRBD1|TRBJ1-2|-|TRBV10-3
TGTGCCATCAGCGGACCGAGACAGGGATCGGATGGCTACACCTTC
CAISGPRQGSDGYTF
>-|TRBJ2-5|-|TRBV4-1
TGCGCCAGCAGCCAAGAATCTGGGCGTCAAGAGACCCAGTACTTC
CASSQESGRQETQYF
>-|TRBJ2-7|-|TRBV5-4
TGTGCCAGCAGCTTAGGGTACGAGCAGTACTTC
CASSLGYEQYF
>-|TRBJ1-4|-|TRBV6-1
TGTGCCAGCATAGATCATGATGAAAAACTGTTTTTT
CASIDHDEKLFF
>-|TRBJ2-5|-|TRBV23-1
TGCGCCAGGGATCAAGAGACCCAGTACTTC
CARDQETQYF
>-|TRBJ2-7|once|TRBV2
TGTGCCATCTCTGAGTTGCTCCGCTCCTACGAGCAGTACTTC
CAISELLRSYEQYF
>TRBD2|TRBJ2-5|-|TRBV5-4
TGTGCCAGCAGCGTGACTAGCGAGGGGCAAGAGACCCAGTACTTC
CASSVTSEGQETQYF
>TRBD1|TRBJ2-7|-|TRBV19
TGTGCCAGTAGGGGGACAGGGATCTACGAGCAGTACTTC
CASRGTGIYEQYF
>-|TRBJ1-1|-|TRBV7-9
TGTGCCAGCAGGGACGGGAACACTGAAGCTTTCTTT
CASRDGNTEAFF
>TRBD2|TRBJ2-1|-|TRBV7-3
TGTGCCAGCAGCTCATCTAGCGGGAGTGATGAGCAGTTCTTC
CASSSSSGSDEQFF
>TRBD1|TRBJ2-1|-|TRBV28
TGTGCCAGCAGTCGGCGCCTGACAGGGGCGCTATGGAATGAGCAGTTCTTC
CASSRRLTGALWNEQFF
>-|TRBJ2-2|-|TRBV27
TGTGCCAGCAGTTTTATCGACCCTAACGGGGAGCTGTTTTTT
CASSFIDPNGELFF
>-|TRBJ2-5|once|TRBV19
TGTGCCAGTAGTATAATGTCAGGGGCCATACAAGAGACCCAGTACTTC
CASSIMSGAIQETQYF
>TRBD1|TRBJ2-7|-|TRBV2
TGTGCCAGCAGTGAATGGGAAGGGACAGGGGGCTACGAGCAGTACTTC
CASSEWEGTGGYEQYF
>-|TRBJ2-3|once|TRBV5-1
TGCGCCAGCAGCGATTTACCGGGCACCCGAGGAGATACGCAGTATTTT
CASSDLPGTRGDTQYF
>-|TRBJ2-7|-|TRBV14
TGTGCCAGCAGCCGGGTGGGTGGGTACGAGCAGTACTTC
CASSRVGGYEQYF
>TRBD1|TRBJ2-7|-|TRBV5-4
TGTGCCAGCAGCTTGGATCGGACAGGGGGCGCCTTAGTCTACGAGCAGTACTTC
CASSLDRTGGALVYEQYF
>-|TRBJ1-4|-|TRBV9
TGTGCCAGCAGCTTAAACAGGGAGATGGTGTCTAATGAAAAACTGTTTTTT
CASSLNREMVSNEKLFF
>-|TRBJ2-3|-|TRBV10-1
TGCGCCAGCAGTTGGGTACAGTCCACAGATACGCAGTATTTT
CASSWVQSTDTQYF
>-|TRBJ2-1|-|TRBV30
TGTGCCTGGAGTGGGCTTAGGAAGCGGGTTTCCTACAATGAGCAGTTCTTC
CAWSGLRKRVSYNEQFF
>TRBD1|TRBJ1-5|once|TRBV19
TGTGCCAGTAGTCCCCCGGCGGACAGGGGTCAGCCCCAGCATTTT
CASSPPADRGQPQHF
>-|TRBJ2-7|-|TRBV27
TGTGCCAGCAGTTTAGAGGGGGCCTACGAGCAGTACTTC
CASSLEGAYEQYF
>TRBD1|TRBJ1-1|-|TRBV27
TGTGCCAGCAGTTTTCTTAGGGGGCAGGGGACTGAAGCTTTCTTT
CASSFLRGQGTEAFF
>TRBD1|TRBJ2-2|-|TRBV5-1
TGCGCCAGCAGCGGTAACAGGGGGCGAGACACCGGGGAGCTGTTTTTT
CASSGNRGRDTGELFF
>-|TRBJ2-1|-|TRBV7-3
TGTGCCAGCAGCTCCGGGGGATTTATAGCAGATGAGCAGTTCTTC
CASSSGGFIADEQFF
>-|TRBJ2-2|-|TRBV4-1
TGCGCCAGCAGCCAAGGCGGGAACGGGAAAGGGAAACTGACCGGGGAGCTGTTTTTT
CASSQGGNGKGKLTGELFF
>-|TRBJ1-6|medium-sized|TRBV27
TGTGCCAGCAGTTTCGACAGTCTAAACTATAATTCACCCCTCCACTTT
CASSFDSLNYNSPLHF
>-|TRBJ2-1|-|TRBV6-5
TGTGCCAGCAGCGCAACGGCGGGGCACTACAATGAGCAGTTCTTC
CASSATAGHYNEQFF
>TRBD1|TRBJ1-2|-|TRBV27
TGTGCCAGCAGTTTACTTGGGACAGGATGGCACTATGGCTACACCTTC
CASSLLGTGWHYGYTF
>-|TRBJ2-1|-|TRBV7-9
TGTGCCAGCAGAGCCCCCCGATACAATGAGCAGTTCTTC
CASRAPRYNEQFF